This T cell receptor beta chain was recorded in a study of shared clonotypes between healthy human individuals. Germline V gives CDR1 SEHNR, CDR2 FQNEAQ (reference sequence). CDR3 length: 15 residues. V lost 1 base and J lost 4, with 13 bases in between. General observations from the study: Unshared clonotypes carried lower generation probabilities than those common to all four donors. With a handful of donors compared, about 5.2% of naive CD4 clonotypes were shared.

Repertoires were generated with immunoSEQ multiplex PCR, while TCRdb's copy carries only in-frame clones and drops some. The sample has about 2 million clones, 95% seen once. As concerns this clone: Its antigen is not identified.

What was sequenced was naive CD4+ T cells sorted from blood. Subset specified: CD45RA+ positively selected. V usage is TRBV7-9 and J usage is TRBJ2-5; D unresolved. This receptor was taken from a man between 18 and 35 years old in good health. Written as DNA, the CDR3 is TGTGCCAGCAGCTTAGGGACCACGTTTAGAGAGACCCAGTACTTC. This translates into CASSLGTTFRETQYF. The full variable domain, completed using reference TRBV7-9 and TRBJ2-5, is DTGVSQNPRHKITKRGQNVTFRCDPISEHNRLYWYRQTLGQGPEFLTYFQNEAQLEKSRLLSDRFSAERPKGSFSTLEIQRTEQGDSAMYLCASSLGTTFRETQYFGPGTRLLVL.